This is a list of T cell receptor beta chains from one sample in a study of blood T cell repertoires in COVID-19. Some clones are missing from TCRdb's copy, which holds only in-frame ones; the method was immunoSEQ multiplex PCR. In the table there are under 250,000 clones, about 91% of which are singletons. Sequences were obtained from peripheral blood. Receptors were obtained from a woman aged 30 to 39 with COVID-19, enrolled during active disease. Both conserved end residues are part of each CDR3. Fields, in order: J gene, clone size, D gene, V gene, CDR3 protein, CDR3 DNA. D genes are given only for firm matches. A clone size is listed for some rows: how often the clone was seen (once, few, many), or a class if it is expanded.

>TRBJ2-1|-|TRBD2|TRBV19
CASRPTSGSGRGSEQFF
TGTGCCAGTAGACCCACCTCGGGGAGCGGGAGGGGGAGTGAGCAGTTCTTC
>TRBJ2-3|once|TRBD2|TRBV6-2/TRBV6-3
CASSLAGDPSASTDTQYF
TGTGCCAGCAGTTTGGCGGGGGACCCAAGTGCTAGCACAGATACGCAGTATTTT
>TRBJ2-1|-|-|TRBV27
CASRLRGNLFGNEQFF
TGTGCCAGCAGGCTGAGGGGGAACCTTTTTGGCAATGAGCAGTTCTTC
>TRBJ2-4|-|-|TRBV5-1
CASSREGTDQNIQYF
TGCGCCAGCAGCCGCGAGGGGACTGATCAAAACATTCAGTACTTC
>TRBJ1-3|-|-|TRBV21-1
CASSNGDRAGAGNTIYF
TGTGCCAGCAGCAATGGAGATAGGGCGGGGGCTGGAAACACCATATATTTT
>TRBJ2-1|few|-|TRBV6-4
CASSDSMGRDEQFF
TGTGCCAGCAGTGACTCGATGGGTCGGGATGAGCAGTTCTTC
>TRBJ2-5|-|-|TRBV3-1/TRBV3-2
CASSQAGTPGETQYF
TGTGCCAGCAGCCAAGCGGGGACTCCAGGGGAGACCCAGTACTTC
>TRBJ1-5|-|-|TRBV10-3
CAISESVMKGDQPQHF
TGTGCCATCAGTGAGTCCGTGATGAAAGGAGATCAGCCCCAGCATTTT
>TRBJ2-3|-|-|TRBV3-1/TRBV3-2
CASSQDCPRQDTQYF
TGTGCCAGCAGCCAAGATTGCCCCAGGCAAGATACGCAGTATTTT
>TRBJ1-1|-|TRBD1|TRBV5-4
CASSPGGRHTEAFF
TGTGCCAGCAGCCCAGGGGGGAGGCACACTGAAGCTTTCTTT
>TRBJ2-3|-|TRBD1|TRBV23-1
CASSQQVGQGTSSTDTQYF
TGCGCCAGCAGTCAACAGGTGGGACAGGGAACATCTAGCACAGATACGCAGTATTTT
>TRBJ1-3|-|-|TRBV2
CASRAHLLSPGNTIYF
TGTGCCAGCAGGGCCCACCTGTTATCGCCTGGAAACACCATATATTTT
>TRBJ1-2|once|TRBD1|TRBV5-1
CASSRDTGGNYGYTF
TGCGCCAGCAGCAGAGATACAGGGGGTAACTATGGCTACACCTTC
>TRBJ2-7|-|-|TRBV9
CASSPQSQGGEQYF
TGTGCCAGCAGCCCCCAAAGTCAGGGAGGCGAGCAGTACTTC
>TRBJ2-3|-|TRBD1|TRBV6-5
CASSSRGRTDTQYF
TGTGCCAGCAGTTCCAGGGGGCGCACAGATACGCAGTATTTT
>TRBJ1-1|-|TRBD1|TRBV5-1
CASSLRQGSNTEAFF
TGCGCCAGCAGCTTACGACAGGGCTCGAACACTGAAGCTTTCTTT
>TRBJ2-5|-|TRBD2|TRBV6-5
CASSYYLAGVETQYF
TGTGCCAGCAGTTATTACCTAGCGGGGGTGGAGACCCAGTACTTC
>TRBJ2-3|-|-|TRBV9
CASSVGFGRSDTQYF
TGTGCCAGCAGCGTAGGGTTCGGGAGATCAGATACGCAGTATTTT
>TRBJ1-5|-|TRBD1|TRBV19
CASTQTGLDQPQHF
TGTGCCAGTACCCAGACAGGGTTGGATCAGCCCCAGCATTTT
>TRBJ2-6|-|-|TRBV19
CASSPSRGSGANVLTF
TGTGCCAGTAGTCCCTCGCGGGGAAGTGGGGCCAACGTCCTGACTTTC
>TRBJ2-1|few|TRBD2|TRBV13
CASSPPWASGRPDPNNEQFF
TGTGCCAGCAGCCCCCCCTGGGCTAGCGGGAGGCCTGATCCCAACAATGAGCAGTTCTTC
>TRBJ2-3|-|TRBD2|TRBV30
CAWSEGLAGADTQYF
TGTGCCTGGAGTGAGGGACTAGCGGGAGCAGATACGCAGTATTTT
>TRBJ1-4|-|TRBD1|TRBV2
CASTERTGREKLFF
TGTGCCAGCACTGAAAGGACAGGGCGTGAAAAACTGTTTTTT
>TRBJ2-3|-|TRBD1|TRBV10-3
CAINTGTGSSTDTQYF
TGTGCCATCAATACCGGGACAGGGAGTTCCACAGATACGCAGTATTTT
>TRBJ1-4|-|TRBD1|TRBV7-9
CASSLTGLNEKLFF
TGTGCCAGCAGCTTGACAGGGCTAAATGAAAAACTGTTTTTT
>TRBJ2-3|-|-|TRBV4-2
CASSQGGPTSRYRDTQYF
TGTGCCAGCAGCCAAGGTGGGCCGACTAGTCGTTACCGAGATACGCAGTATTTT
>TRBJ1-5|-|TRBD1|TRBV15
CATSRDRGDRGQPQHF
TGTGCCACCAGCAGAGATAGGGGAGACAGGGGACAGCCCCAGCATTTT
>TRBJ2-3|-|TRBD2|TRBV11-3
CASRGGLAGTDTQYF
TGTGCCAGCAGGGGGGGACTAGCGGGAACAGATACGCAGTATTTT
>TRBJ1-2|-|-|TRBV27
CASSLSNSLDGYTF
TGTGCCAGCAGTTTATCCAACAGCCTGGATGGCTACACCTTC
>TRBJ2-5|once|-|TRBV2
CASITEPPGETQYF
TGTGCCAGCATTACTGAGCCCCCAGGGGAGACCCAGTACTTC
>TRBJ2-2|once|TRBD2|TRBV30
CAWSYRLAGVLTGELFF
TGTGCCTGGAGTTATCGACTAGCGGGAGTCTTGACCGGGGAGCTGTTTTTT
>TRBJ2-6|once|-|TRBV24-1
CATSDFNSISGANVLTF
TGTGCCACCAGTGATTTTAACAGCATCTCTGGGGCCAACGTCCTGACTTTC
>TRBJ1-1|-|-|TRBV10-3
CAISESGSNTEAFF
TGTGCCATCAGTGAGTCGGGCTCGAACACTGAAGCTTTCTTT
>TRBJ2-2|-|-|TRBV7-8
CASSVTGQNTGELFF
TGTGCCAGCAGCGTAACAGGTCAGAACACCGGGGAGCTGTTTTTT
>TRBJ1-1|once|-|TRBV19
CASSTSGATEAFF
TGTGCCAGTAGTACCTCAGGGGCCACTGAAGCTTTCTTT
>TRBJ2-3|-|-|TRBV6-5
CASSRTQRTDTQYF
TGTGCCAGCAGTCGCACCCAGCGTACAGATACGCAGTATTTT
>TRBJ2-3|-|-|TRBV5-6
CASSLTDTQYF
TGTGCCAGCAGCCTCACAGATACGCAGTATTTT
>TRBJ1-3|-|-|TRBV5-1
CASSLPDSSGNTIYF
TGCGCCAGCAGCTTGCCGGACAGCTCTGGAAACACCATATATTTT
>TRBJ1-5|-|-|TRBV23-1
CASSQSFQGKSDQPQHF
TGCGCCAGCAGTCAATCTTTCCAGGGTAAGAGCGATCAGCCCCAGCATTTT
>TRBJ2-2|-|TRBD1|TRBV11-2
CASSPTGGDTGELFF
TGTGCCAGCAGCCCTACAGGGGGTGACACCGGGGAGCTGTTTTTT
>TRBJ1-4|-|TRBD1|TRBV7-9
CASSSRQGVDEKLFF
TGTGCCAGCAGCTCTCGACAGGGGGTAGATGAAAAACTGTTTTTT
>TRBJ2-7|few|-|TRBV9
CASSPGQTSSYEQYF
TGTGCCAGCAGCCCCGGACAGACCTCCTCCTACGAGCAGTACTTC
>TRBJ2-5|-|-|TRBV12-3/TRBV12-4
CASSGQAETQYF
TGTGCCAGCAGCGGCCAGGCGGAGACCCAGTACTTC
>TRBJ1-4|-|-|TRBV7-8
CASSLQYTATNEKLFF
TGTGCCAGCAGCTTACAATATACGGCAACTAATGAAAAACTGTTTTTT
>TRBJ2-1|-|TRBD1|TRBV5-5
CASSLAGTEANEQFF
TGTGCCAGCAGCTTGGCAGGGACAGAAGCTAATGAGCAGTTCTTC
>TRBJ2-1|-|TRBD1|TRBV29-1
CSAGTGGLNEQFF
TGCAGCGCCGGGACAGGGGGACTCAATGAGCAGTTCTTC
>TRBJ1-4|-|-|TRBV5-4
CASSLGGPATNEKLFF
TGTGCCAGCAGCTTGGGAGGTCCAGCAACTAATGAAAAACTGTTTTTT
>TRBJ1-1|-|-|TRBV18
CASSQTGNTEAFF
TGTGCCAGCTCACAAACAGGGAACACTGAAGCTTTCTTT
>TRBJ1-6|-|TRBD1|TRBV5-1
CASSLAGGSYNSPLHF
TGCGCCAGCAGCTTAGCAGGGGGCTCCTATAATTCACCCCTCCACTTT
>TRBJ2-5|-|-|TRBV18
CASSPSGGETQYF
TGTGCCAGCTCACCCTCCGGGGGAGAGACCCAGTACTTC
>TRBJ1-2|once|TRBD1|TRBV5-1
CASSGEDRRYGYTF
TGCGCCAGCAGCGGGGAGGACAGGCGCTATGGCTACACCTTC
>TRBJ1-6|-|TRBD1|TRBV5-1
CASSQGQGALSLHF
TGCGCCAGCAGCCAGGGACAGGGTGCCCTTTCCCTCCACTTT
>TRBJ1-4|-|TRBD1|TRBV4-1
CASSQVGTATNEKLFF
TGCGCCAGCAGCCAAGTGGGGACAGCAACTAATGAAAAACTGTTTTTT
>TRBJ2-5|-|-|TRBV12-3/TRBV12-4
CASSSSGGETQYF
TGTGCCAGCAGCTCATCCGGGGGAGAGACCCAGTACTTC
>TRBJ1-2|once|-|TRBV19
CASSIQGGHGYTF
TGTGCCAGTAGTATCCAGGGTGGTCATGGCTACACCTTC